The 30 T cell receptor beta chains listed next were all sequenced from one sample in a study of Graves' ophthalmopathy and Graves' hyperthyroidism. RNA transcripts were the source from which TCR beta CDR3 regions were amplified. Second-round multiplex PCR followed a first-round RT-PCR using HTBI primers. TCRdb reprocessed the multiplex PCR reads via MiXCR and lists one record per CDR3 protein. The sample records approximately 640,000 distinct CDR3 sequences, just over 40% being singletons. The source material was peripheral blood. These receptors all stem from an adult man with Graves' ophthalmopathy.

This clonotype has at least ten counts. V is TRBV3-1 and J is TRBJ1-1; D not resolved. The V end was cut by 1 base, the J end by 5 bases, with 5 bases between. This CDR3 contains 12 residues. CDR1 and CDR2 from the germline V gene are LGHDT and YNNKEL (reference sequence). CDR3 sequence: CASSQGATEAFF. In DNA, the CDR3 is TGTGCCAGCAGCCAAGGGGCGACTGAAGCTTTCTTT.

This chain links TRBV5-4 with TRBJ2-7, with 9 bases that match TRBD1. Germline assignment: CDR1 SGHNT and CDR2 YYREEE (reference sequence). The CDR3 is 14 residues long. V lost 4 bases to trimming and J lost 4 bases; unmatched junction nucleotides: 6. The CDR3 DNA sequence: TGTGCCAGCAGCCCTGGACAGGGGATGTACGAGCAGTACTTC. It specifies CASSPGQGMYEQYF.

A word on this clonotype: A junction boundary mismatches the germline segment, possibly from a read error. CDR3: CASSFGPTQYF. The CDR3 DNA follows: TGTGCCAGTAGCTTCGGGCCCACCCAGTACTTC. This sequence joins TRBV7-2 and TRBJ2-5; D is ambiguous. CDR3 length: 11 residues. Per germline, CDR1 SGHTA and CDR2 FQGNSA.

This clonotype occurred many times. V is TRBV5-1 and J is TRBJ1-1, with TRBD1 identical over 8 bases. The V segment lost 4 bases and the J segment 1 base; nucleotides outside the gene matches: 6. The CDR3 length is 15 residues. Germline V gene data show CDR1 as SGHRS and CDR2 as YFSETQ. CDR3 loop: CASSPGQGPNTEAFF. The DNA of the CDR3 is TGCGCCAGCAGCCCCGGACAGGGACCGAACACTGAAGCTTTCTTT.

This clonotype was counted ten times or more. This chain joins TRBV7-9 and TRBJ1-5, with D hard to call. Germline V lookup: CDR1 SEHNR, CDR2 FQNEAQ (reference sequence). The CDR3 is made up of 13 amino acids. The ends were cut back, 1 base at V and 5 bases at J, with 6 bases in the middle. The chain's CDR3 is CASSLDSDQPQHF. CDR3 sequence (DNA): TGTGCCAGCAGCTTAGACAGCGATCAGCCCCAGCATTTT.

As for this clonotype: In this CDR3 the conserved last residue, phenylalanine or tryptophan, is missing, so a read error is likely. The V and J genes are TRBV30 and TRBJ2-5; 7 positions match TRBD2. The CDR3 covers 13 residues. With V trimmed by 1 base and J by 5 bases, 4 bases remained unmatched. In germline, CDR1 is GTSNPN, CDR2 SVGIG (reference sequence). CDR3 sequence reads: CAWSGGGGETQYC. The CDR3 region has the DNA TGTGCCTGGAGTGGGGGGGGAGGCGAGACCCAGTACTGC.

For the CDR3, the DNA is TGTGCCACCAGTGACCGGACTAGCGGGAGTTTCTACGAGCAGTACTTC. Translation: CATSDRTSGSFYEQYF. This chain connects TRBV24-1 to TRBJ2-7; 13 bases are a match to TRBD2. Germline assignment: CDR1 KGHDR and CDR2 SFDVKD. CDR3 length equals 16 residues. V lost 4 bases and J lost 3; bases outside the gene matches: 5.

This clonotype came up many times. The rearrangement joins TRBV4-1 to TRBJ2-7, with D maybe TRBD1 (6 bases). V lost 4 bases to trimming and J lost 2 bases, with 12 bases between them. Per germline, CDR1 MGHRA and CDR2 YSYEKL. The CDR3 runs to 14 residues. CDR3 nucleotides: TGCGCCAGCAGCCCTAGGGACAAGACCTACGAGCAGTACTTC. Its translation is CASSPRDKTYEQYF.

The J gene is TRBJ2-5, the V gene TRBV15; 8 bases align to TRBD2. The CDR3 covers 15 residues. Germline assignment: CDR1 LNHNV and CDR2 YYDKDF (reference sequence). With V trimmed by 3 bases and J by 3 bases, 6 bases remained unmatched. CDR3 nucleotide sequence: TGTGCCACCAGCAGCCACGCGGGGGGAGAAGAGACCCAGTACTTC. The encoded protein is CATSSHAGGEETQYF.

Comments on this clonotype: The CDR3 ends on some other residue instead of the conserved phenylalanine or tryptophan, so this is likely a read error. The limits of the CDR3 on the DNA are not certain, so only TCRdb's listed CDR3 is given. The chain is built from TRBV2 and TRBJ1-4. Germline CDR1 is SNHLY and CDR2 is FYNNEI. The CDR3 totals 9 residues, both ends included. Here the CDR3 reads CASSRGPSY.

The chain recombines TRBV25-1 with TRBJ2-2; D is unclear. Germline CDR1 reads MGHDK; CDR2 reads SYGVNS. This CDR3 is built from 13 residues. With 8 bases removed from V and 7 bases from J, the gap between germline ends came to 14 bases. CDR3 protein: CASSPERNGELFF. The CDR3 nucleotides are TGTGCCAGCTCACCAGAGAGGAACGGGGAGCTGTTTTTT.

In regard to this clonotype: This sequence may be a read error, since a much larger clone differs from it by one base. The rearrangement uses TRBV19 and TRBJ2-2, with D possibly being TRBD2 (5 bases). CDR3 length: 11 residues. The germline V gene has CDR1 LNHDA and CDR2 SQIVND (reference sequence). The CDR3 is CASLGVGELSF. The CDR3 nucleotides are TGTGCCAGCCTCGGGGTCGGGGAGCTGTCTTTT.

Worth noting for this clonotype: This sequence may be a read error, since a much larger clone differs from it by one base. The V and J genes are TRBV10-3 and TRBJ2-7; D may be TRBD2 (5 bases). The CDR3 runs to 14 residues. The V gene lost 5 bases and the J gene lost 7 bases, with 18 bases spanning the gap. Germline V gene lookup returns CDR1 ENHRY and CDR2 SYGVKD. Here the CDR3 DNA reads TGTGCCATCAGTTACTCGAACTCTCCGGGGGAGCAGTACTTC. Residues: CAISYSNSPGEQYF.

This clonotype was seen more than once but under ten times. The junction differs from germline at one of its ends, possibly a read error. Written as DNA, the CDR3 is TGTGCCAGCAGTGAATACAGGGGAAGGGACGAGCAGTACTTC. This translates into CASSEYRGRDEQYF. The V gene is TRBV10-3, the J gene TRBJ2-7; 7 bases are a match to TRBD1. This CDR3 region has 14 residues. The germline V gene encodes CDR1 ENHRY and CDR2 SYGVKD.

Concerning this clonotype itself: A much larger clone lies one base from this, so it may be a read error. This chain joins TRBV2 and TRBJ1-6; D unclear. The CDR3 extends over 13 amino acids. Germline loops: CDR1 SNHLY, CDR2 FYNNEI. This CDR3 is CLYTSSYNSPPHF. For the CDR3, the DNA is TGTTTATATACATCCTCCTATAATTCACCCCCCCACTTT. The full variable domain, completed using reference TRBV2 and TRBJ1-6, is EPEVTQTPSHQVTQMGQEVILRCVPISNHLYFYWYRQILGQKVEFLVSFYNNEISEKSEIFDDQFSVERPDGSNFTLKIRSTKLEDSAMYFCLYTSSYNSPPHFGNGTRLTVT.

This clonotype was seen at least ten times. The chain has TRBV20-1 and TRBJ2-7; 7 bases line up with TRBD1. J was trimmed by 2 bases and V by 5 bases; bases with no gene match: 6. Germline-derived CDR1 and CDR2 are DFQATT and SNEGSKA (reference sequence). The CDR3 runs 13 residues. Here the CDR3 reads CSAPRTGTYEQYF. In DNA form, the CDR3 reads TGCAGTGCTCCAAGGACAGGAACCTACGAGCAGTACTTC.

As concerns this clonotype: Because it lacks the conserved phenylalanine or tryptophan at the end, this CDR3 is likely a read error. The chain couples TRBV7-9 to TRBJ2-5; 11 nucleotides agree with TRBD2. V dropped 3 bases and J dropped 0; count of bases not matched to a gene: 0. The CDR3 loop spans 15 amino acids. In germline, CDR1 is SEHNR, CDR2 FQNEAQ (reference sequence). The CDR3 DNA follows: TGTGCCAGCAGCTTGGGACTAGCGGACCAAGAGACCCAGTACTGC. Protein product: CASSLGLADQETQYC.

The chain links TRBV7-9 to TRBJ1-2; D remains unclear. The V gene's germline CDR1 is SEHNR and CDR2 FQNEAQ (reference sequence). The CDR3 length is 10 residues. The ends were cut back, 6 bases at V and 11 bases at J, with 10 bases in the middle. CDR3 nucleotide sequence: TGTGCCAGCAGTGAAGCTGGTTACACCTTC. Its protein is CASSEAGYTF.

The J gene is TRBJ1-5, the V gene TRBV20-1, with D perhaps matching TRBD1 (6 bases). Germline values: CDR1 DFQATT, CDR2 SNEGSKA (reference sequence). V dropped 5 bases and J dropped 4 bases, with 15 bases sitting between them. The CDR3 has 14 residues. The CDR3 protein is CSALRTDFNQPQHF. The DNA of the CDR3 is TGCAGTGCTCTGCGGACAGATTTTAATCAGCCCCAGCATTTT.

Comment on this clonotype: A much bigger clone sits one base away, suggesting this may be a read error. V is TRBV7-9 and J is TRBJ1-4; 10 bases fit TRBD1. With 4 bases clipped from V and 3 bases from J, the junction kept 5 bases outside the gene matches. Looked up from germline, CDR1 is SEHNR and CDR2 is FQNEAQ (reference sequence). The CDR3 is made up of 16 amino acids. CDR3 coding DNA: TGTGCCAGCAGCTCAGGACAGGGGGAAGCTAATGAAAAACTGTTTTTT. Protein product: CASSSGQGEANEKLFF.

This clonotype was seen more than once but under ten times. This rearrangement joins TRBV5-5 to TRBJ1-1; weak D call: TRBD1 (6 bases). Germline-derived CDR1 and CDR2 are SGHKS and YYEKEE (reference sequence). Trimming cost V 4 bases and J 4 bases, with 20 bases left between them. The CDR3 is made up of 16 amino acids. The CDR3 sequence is CASSQGGGGASTEAFF. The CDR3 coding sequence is TGTGCCAGCAGCCAAGGCGGCGGGGGGGCAAGCACTGAAGCTTTCTTT.

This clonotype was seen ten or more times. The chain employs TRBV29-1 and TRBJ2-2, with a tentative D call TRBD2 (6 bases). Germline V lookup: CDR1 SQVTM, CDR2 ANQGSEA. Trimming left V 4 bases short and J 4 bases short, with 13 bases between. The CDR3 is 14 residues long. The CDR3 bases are TGCAGCGTTGGATTCACTAGCACCACCGGGGAGCTGTTTTTT. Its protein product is CSVGFTSTTGELFF.

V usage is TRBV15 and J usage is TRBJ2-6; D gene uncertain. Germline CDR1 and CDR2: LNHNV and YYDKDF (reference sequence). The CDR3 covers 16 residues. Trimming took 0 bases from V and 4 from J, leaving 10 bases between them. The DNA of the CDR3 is TGTGCCACCAGCAGAGATCTGGGCACCGGGGCCAACGTCCTGACTTTC. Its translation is CATSRDLGTGANVLTF. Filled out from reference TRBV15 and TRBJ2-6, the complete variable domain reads DAMVIQNPRYQVTQFGKPVTLSCSQTLNHNVMYWYQQKSSQAPKLLFHYYDKDFNNEADTPDNFQSRRPNTSFCFLDIRSPGLGDTAMYLCATSRDLGTGANVLTFGAGSRLTVL.

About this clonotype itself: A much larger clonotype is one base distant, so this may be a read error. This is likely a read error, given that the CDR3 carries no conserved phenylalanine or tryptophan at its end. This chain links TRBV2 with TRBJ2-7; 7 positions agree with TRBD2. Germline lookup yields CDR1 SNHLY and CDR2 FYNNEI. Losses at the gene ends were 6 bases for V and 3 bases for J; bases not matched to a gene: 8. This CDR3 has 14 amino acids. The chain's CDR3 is CASRGGEGYYEQYL. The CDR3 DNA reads TGTGCCAGCAGGGGTGGGGAGGGGTACTACGAGCAGTACCTC.

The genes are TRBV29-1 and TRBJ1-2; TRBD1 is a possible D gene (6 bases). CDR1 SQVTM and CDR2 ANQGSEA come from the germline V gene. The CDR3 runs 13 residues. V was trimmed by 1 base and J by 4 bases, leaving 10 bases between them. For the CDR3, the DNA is TGCAGCGTTGAAGGGGGGGCGAGCTATGGCTACACCTTC. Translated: CSVEGGASYGYTF.

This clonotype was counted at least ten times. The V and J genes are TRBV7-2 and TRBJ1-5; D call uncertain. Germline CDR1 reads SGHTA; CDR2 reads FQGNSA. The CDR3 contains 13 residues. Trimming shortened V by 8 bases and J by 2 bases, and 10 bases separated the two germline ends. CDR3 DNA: TGTGCCAGCGGCGGGAACGGCAATCAGCCCCAGCATTTT. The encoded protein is CASGGNGNQPQHF.

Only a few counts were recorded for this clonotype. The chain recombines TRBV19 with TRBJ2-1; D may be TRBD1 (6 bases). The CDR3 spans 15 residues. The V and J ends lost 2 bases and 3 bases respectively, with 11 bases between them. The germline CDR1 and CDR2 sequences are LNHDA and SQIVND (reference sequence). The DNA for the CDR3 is TGTGCCAGTAGTATATCCGGACAGCACTACAATGAGCAGTTCTTC. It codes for CASSISGQHYNEQFF.

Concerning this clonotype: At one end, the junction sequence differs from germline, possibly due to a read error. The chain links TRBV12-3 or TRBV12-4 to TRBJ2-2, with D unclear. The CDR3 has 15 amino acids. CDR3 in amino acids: CAGSLGSKYTGELFF. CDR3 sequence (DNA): TGTGCCGGCAGTCTAGGCAGTAAATACACCGGGGAGCTGTTTTTT.

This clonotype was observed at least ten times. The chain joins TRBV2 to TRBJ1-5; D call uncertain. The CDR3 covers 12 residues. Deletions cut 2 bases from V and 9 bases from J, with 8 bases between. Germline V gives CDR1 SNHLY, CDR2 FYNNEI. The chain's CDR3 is CASSEQALPQHF. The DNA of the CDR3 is TGTGCCAGCAGTGAACAGGCTCTGCCCCAGCATTTT.

The CDR3 DNA is TGTGCCAGCAGCTTATTTCAGGAGCAGTTCTTC. This translates into CASSLFQEQFF. The chain joins TRBV7-2 to TRBJ2-1; D is uncertain. This CDR3 has 11 amino acids. Germline CDR1 is SGHTA and CDR2 is FQGNSA. V gave up 2 bases and J gave up 10 bases, with 6 bases separating them.